This TCR beta chain was recorded in a study of CD8 T cells in ankylosing spondylitis (dated by TCRdb to between 2016 and 2019). Broadly, across the study: The study set out to find disease-linked TCR variants by profiling T cell receptor beta repertoires in ankylosing spondylitis patients and healthy donors. The whole study cohort included 95 to 130 healthy donors and 25 ankylosing spondylitis patients. Peripheral blood samples were taken, and synovial fluid was additionally collected from ankylosing spondylitis patients.

Overall results and qualifications from the work: Some of the motif variants had been reported before in the synovial fluid and blood of reactive arthritis patients, a finding that suggests common disease-initiation mechanisms. The disease-linked clones were reported to be significantly enriched in matched synovial fluid samples from ankylosing spondylitis patients. A TCR beta motif of eight highly homologous amino acid variants appeared characteristic of blood from ankylosing spondylitis patients. The disease-linked clones had a CD8+ phenotype and were found at relatively low frequencies in peripheral blood.

Reads for this sample came from an Illumina HiSeq 2500. Quantitative 5'-RACE with molecular barcodes was the method used to prepare the TCR beta libraries. Concerning the study's data processing: A new computational method based on a probabilistic model of VDJ rearrangement was used to identify disease-linked TCR variants. Using fastp at Q25 and MiXCR, TCRdb reprocessed the public reads and kept productive beta chains. Every entry covers one CDR3 protein and lists the most common genes and DNA from its rows. For this entry, the V and J calls and clone size follow TCRdb and not the study's own pipeline. For this sample the table gives roughly 180,000 distinct CDR3 sequences, of which around 10% were detected only once. The leading ten clones occupy roughly 28% of the sample. This clonotype was seen at least ten times. Its antigen is not yet known. Per-nucleotide qualities are absent, and no much larger clonotype sits a single base away.

The source is a male donor with ankylosing spondylitis or in good health (not recorded which). The sequencing sample was made of blood, either unsorted or a sorted T cell fraction (not recorded which).

The nucleotide sequence reads as follows: TGTGCCAGCAGTTTATCCGGTGGGACCCAGTACTTC. Its coded protein is CASSLSGGTQYF. Recombination joined TRBV27 with TRBJ2-5; no D gene can be assigned with confidence. CDR1 and CDR2 (MNHEY, SMNVEV) derive from the germline V gene (reference sequence). Including the terminal cysteine and phenylalanine, the CDR3 comprises 12 residues. Only the CDR3 region is kept as DNA, spanning 36 bases read in frame from base 1. V sheds 0 bases and J sheds 7 bases, leaving 6 bases between their ends.